This entry features one T cell receptor beta chain sequence. This record comes from a study of low-dose radiotherapy and immunotherapy resistance in tumors. Study overall: Cohort 2, a group dosed every two weeks at 1 Gy per fraction, received 13 Gy in total over 26 weeks. A daily 300 mg dose of oral aspirin was taken by patients for four cycles from cycle 1 day 1. The treatment that patients received was intravenous nivolumab 240 mg every two weeks plus ipilimumab 1 mg/kg every six weeks.

The CDR3 runs 13 residues. The V and J ends lost 5 bases and 5 bases, in that order; junction bases with no gene match: 5. Germline lookup yields CDR1 MNHEY and CDR2 SVGEGT. Described time point: before trial treatment. Priming of first-strand cDNA relied on TRAV- and TRBV-specific primers (covering alpha and beta chains). It was with a constant-region primer and a V-primer adapter that TCRs were amplified over around 18 PCR cycles. TCRdb processed the reads anew with MiXCR; each CDR3 protein has one entry. The sample has around 80,000 distinct CDR3 sequences, around 18% seen once; the top ten hold 5.5% to 6%.

The chain carries TRBV6-2 or TRBV6-3 and TRBJ1-1, with 7 bases that match TRBD1. Material: PBMCs, obtained before treatment. This clonotype originated in a male donor with prostate cancer. CDR3 DNA: TGTGCCAGCAGTCCGACAGGGCGAACTGAAGCTTTCTTT. Its translation is CASSPTGRTEAFF.